Given below is one T cell receptor (beta chain) in context. This sample was taken from a study of control samples from healthy donors and cancer patients. Sequencing was performed with immunoSEQ multiplex PCR; in TCRdb, only in-frame clones are kept and a portion is missing. Of some 120,000 clones listed, 90% to 95% were seen once; the top ten hold 7.8%. The CDR3 has 16 amino acids. V was trimmed by 3 bases and J by 2 bases, leaving 15 bases between them. CDR1 and CDR2 from the germline V gene are KGHSH and LQKENI. The genes are TRBV18 and TRBJ2-3; the D gene is possibly TRBD2 (6 bases). The sample was blood. This TCR derives from a woman aged 18 to 35 in good health. The CDR3 is CASSPSRGLFTDTQYF. The CDR3 region has the DNA TGTGCCAGCTCACCCTCAAGGGGACTTTTCACAGATACGCAGTATTTT.